These 19 T cell receptor beta chains share one sample of origin, sequenced in a study of T-cell reconstitution after alpha-beta-depleted transplantation in children (dated by TCRdb to between 2015 and 2016). Library method: PCR. TCRdb lists the instrument as Illumina HiSeq 2500. TCR libraries were prepared with molecular barcoding, using unique molecular identifiers to normalize TCRbeta repertoire quantification. In-frame beta chains were kept once TCRdb had trimmed the public reads at Q25 with fastp and called clones with MiXCR. One record per CDR3 amino acid sequence lists the most common genes and DNA. Counted in this sample were 350,000 to 400,000 distinct CDR3 sequences; roughly 22% of them appeared once. The ten biggest clones cover approximately 3.8% of the sample. Sequences were derived from PBMCs from the stem cell graft donor, sampled from the stem cell graft. The receptors here all came from a human donor who donated a stem cell graft to a child with acute myeloid leukemia.

This chain connects TRBV12-3 or TRBV12-4 to TRBJ1-1; D remains unclear. Trimming left V 0 bases short and J 6 bases short, with 14 bases between. The CDR3 is 15 residues long. The CDR3 loop reads CASSLALAGQAEAFF. For the CDR3, the DNA is TGTGCCAGCAGTTTAGCCCTAGCGGGTCAGGCTGAAGCTTTCTTT.

This clonotype was counted ten times or more. The V call is TRBV15, the J call TRBJ2-1; D call uncertain. Germline V gene sequence: CDR1 LNHNV, CDR2 YYDKDF (reference sequence). The length of the CDR3 is 14 residues. V was pared by 1 base and J by 8 bases, with 12 bases between. The CDR3, as DNA: TGTGCCACCAGCAGAGTGGAGTGGATGGATGAGCAGTTCTTC. Its protein is CATSRVEWMDEQFF.

V gene TRBV5-1 combines with J gene TRBJ2-1; 8 bases match TRBD2. Germline V gene lookup returns CDR1 SGHRS and CDR2 YFSETQ. Germline trimming cut 3 bases from V and 5 bases from J; bases unmatched to any gene: 7. This CDR3 is built from 15 residues. In nucleotides, the CDR3 is TGCGCCAGCAGCTCGTCCGGGACTAGAGACAATGAGCAGTTCTTC. This translates into CASSSSGTRDNEQFF. The full variable domain, in which reference TRBV5-1 and TRBJ2-1 provide the parts outside the CDR3, is KAGVTQTPRYLIKTRGQQVTLSCSPISGHRSVSWYQQTPGQGLQFLFEYFSETQRNKGNFPGRFSGRQFSNSRSEMNVSTLELGDSALYLCASSSSGTRDNEQFFGPGTRLTVL.

The chain recombines TRBV20-1 with TRBJ2-1; 11 bases match TRBD2. The germline gives CDR1 DFQATT, CDR2 SNEGSKA (reference sequence). Losses at the gene ends were 2 bases for V and 4 bases for J; bases not matched to a gene: 4. The CDR3 is 15 residues long. CDR3 region: CSARRLAGGYNEQFF. CDR3 in DNA: TGCAGTGCTAGACGCCTAGCGGGAGGTTACAATGAGCAGTTCTTC.

At least ten counts were recorded for this clonotype. V usage is TRBV6-5 and J usage is TRBJ2-7; the match to TRBD2 covers 14 bases. Germline V gene sequence: CDR1 MNHEY, CDR2 SVGAGI. The V gene end was trimmed by 2 bases and the J gene end by 2 bases; junction bases not matched to a gene: 5. The CDR3 contains 17 residues. The CDR3 DNA reads TGTGCCAGCAGTTACCCGACGGGACTAGCGGGAGCCTACGAGCAGTACTTC. It translates to CASSYPTGLAGAYEQYF.

This clonotype has a count of ten or more. This sequence joins TRBV7-2 and TRBJ1-2; D remains ambiguous. V shed 3 bases and J shed 5 bases, with 10 bases lying between them. The germline CDR1 and CDR2 sequences are SGHTA and FQGNSA. This CDR3 contains 13 residues. The CDR3 protein is CASSFGGKYGYTF. In nucleotides, the CDR3 is TGTGCCAGCAGCTTTGGAGGGAAGTATGGCTACACCTTC.

This clonotype was counted between two and nine times. The J gene is TRBJ2-7, the V gene TRBV7-9; 7 bases are a match to TRBD2. Trimming took 4 bases from V and 5 from J; bases not matched to a gene: 17. The CDR3 length is 17 residues. Germline CDR1 is SEHNR and CDR2 is FQNEAQ (reference sequence). This CDR3 is CASSYPPREGLFHEQYF. For the CDR3, the DNA is TGTGCCAGCAGCTACCCCCCTAGGGAGGGCCTTTTCCACGAGCAGTACTTC.

The CDR3 loop reads CASYSDRATYEQYF. In DNA form, the CDR3 reads TGCGCCAGCTACTCGGACAGGGCCACCTACGAGCAGTACTTC. This chain connects TRBV5-1 to TRBJ2-7, with 8 bases identical to TRBD1. The CDR3 covers 14 residues. The V gene's germline CDR1 is SGHRS and CDR2 YFSETQ. V lost 7 bases, J lost 2 bases, and 8 bases stayed unmatched.

The rearrangement uses TRBV6-1 and TRBJ1-1; TRBD1 matches at 7 bases. The CDR3 is 14 residues long. The ends lost 4 bases at V and 1 base at J; junction bases unmatched: 3. CDR1 and CDR2 (germline): MNHNS, SASEGT. The CDR3 region has the DNA TGTGCCAGCAGTGTAGGGACAGCGAACACTGAAGCTTTCTTT. It codes for CASSVGTANTEAFF.

Many counts were recorded for this clonotype. The chain combines TRBV29-1 with TRBJ2-7; TRBD1 matches 8 bases. The CDR3 spans 11 residues. Germline V CDR1 and CDR2: SQVTM, ANQGSEA. The CDR3 here is CTAGQAYEQYF. CDR3 nucleotides: TGCACCGCGGGACAGGCCTACGAGCAGTACTTC.

Only a few counts were recorded for this clonotype. The chain uses TRBV4-1 and TRBJ2-7; 7 bases are a match to TRBD2. CDR3 length: 15 amino acids. Germline V lookup: CDR1 MGHRA, CDR2 YSYEKL. The J segment lost 2 bases and the V segment lost 1 base, leaving 5 bases of the junction unmatched. CDR3 protein: CASSQGASGTYEQYF. For the CDR3, the DNA is TGCGCCAGCAGCCAAGGGGCTAGCGGAACCTACGAGCAGTACTTC.

There are a few counts of this clonotype. J is TRBJ1-4 and V is TRBV5-6; no firm D call. The CDR3 is 16 residues long. CDR1 is SGHDT and CDR2 is YYEEEE in the germline V gene. Trimming cost V 4 bases and J 0 bases, with 13 bases left between them. As DNA, the CDR3 is TGTGCCAGCAGCGGAAAATCGAACGCAACTAATGAAAAACTGTTTTTT. This translates into CASSGKSNATNEKLFF. Full variable domain (outside the CDR3, taken from reference TRBV5-6 and TRBJ1-4): DAGVTQSPTHLIKTRGQQVTLRCSPKSGHDTVSWYQQALGQGPQFIFQYYEEEERQRGNFPDRFSGHQFPNYSSELNVNALLLGDSALYLCASSGKSNATNEKLFFGSGTQLSVL.

The V call is TRBV7-2, the J call TRBJ2-1; D possibly corresponds to TRBD1 (5 bases). The CDR3 covers 12 residues. Germline V gives CDR1 SGHTA, CDR2 FQGNSA. V was cut by 6 bases and J by 8 bases, with 11 bases left in between. The CDR3 loop reads CASRPDIDEQFF. CDR3 DNA sequence: TGTGCCAGCAGGCCGGACATTGATGAGCAGTTCTTC.

The chain employs TRBV27 and TRBJ2-7; TRBD1 or TRBD2 may be the D gene (5 bases each). This CDR3 comprises 16 residues. Trimming pared 8 bases from V and 0 bases from J, leaving 20 bases between. The germline V gene encodes CDR1 MNHEY and CDR2 SMNVEV (reference sequence). Here the CDR3 DNA reads TGTGCCAGCGCTGGGACGGACCCTAGGAGCTCCTACGAGCAGTACTTC. This gives the protein CASAGTDPRSSYEQYF.

This clonotype was seen a handful of times. This chain uses TRBV12-3 or TRBV12-4 with TRBJ2-7, with TRBD2 identical over 10 bases. The CDR3 consists of 16 residues. V was clipped by 5 bases and J by 4 bases; unmatched bases: 11. CDR3 sequence: CASSGDRAGGWYEQYF. CDR3 sequence (DNA): TGTGCCAGCAGTGGGGACAGAGCGGGAGGGTGGTACGAGCAGTACTTC.

This clonotype was picked up a small number of times. The V call is TRBV28, the J call TRBJ2-7; no clear D gene. Trimming removed 3 bases at V and 3 bases at J, with 9 bases between. Germline CDR1 is MDHEN and CDR2 is SYDVKM. The CDR3 extends over 13 amino acids. The CDR3, as DNA: TGTGCCAGCAGTTTCGCTAATTACTACGAGCAGTACTTC. It specifies CASSFANYYEQYF.

The genes are TRBV12-5 and TRBJ2-1; the match to TRBD2 covers 10 bases. The CDR3 loop spans 15 amino acids. Trimming cost V 5 bases and J 9 bases; bases outside gene matches: 10. Germline-derived CDR1 and CDR2 are LGHNT and FRNRAP. CDR3 DNA sequence: TGTGCTAGTGGTGTCCAAGCGGGAGGGTCTGGTGAGCAGTTCTTC. This encodes CASGVQAGGSGEQFF. Full variable domain (outside the CDR3, taken from reference TRBV12-5 and TRBJ2-1): DARVTQTPRHKVTEMGQEVTMRCQPILGHNTVFWYRQTMMQGLELLAYFRNRAPLDDSGMPKDRFSAEMPDATLATLKIQPSEPRDSAVYFCASGVQAGGSGEQFFGPGTRLTVL.

This clonotype has a count of ten or more. The rearrangement joins TRBV6-5 to TRBJ2-7; 7 nucleotides agree with TRBD2. Looked up from germline, CDR1 is MNHEY and CDR2 is SVGAGI. This CDR3 has 13 amino acids. The V and J ends lost 4 bases and 6 bases, in that order; junction bases with no gene match: 6. The CDR3 here is CASSFGLELEQYF. CDR3 DNA sequence: TGTGCCAGCAGTTTCGGACTAGAACTCGAGCAGTACTTC.

This clonotype was seen a handful of times. The chain carries TRBV5-1 and TRBJ2-7; no reliable D call. The CDR3 spans 11 residues. CDR1 is SGHRS and CDR2 is YFSETQ in the germline V gene. V lost 4 bases and J 5 bases, leaving 7 bases between the germline ends. In DNA form, the CDR3 reads TGCGCCAGCAGCGGGATCGACGAGCAGTACTTC. This codes for CASSGIDEQYF.